The entry that follows covers one T cell receptor beta chain sequence. Its specificity is unknown. This sample was included in a study of cytomegalovirus exposure and HLA in healthy donors. General study results and limits: Confirmation in vitro established that a few CMV-associated chains were specific for CMV antigens. High sensitivity and specificity were reportedly achieved when the classifier diagnosed cytomegalovirus status. Rarity held for most TCR sequences, but there were some public TCRs that occurred in many donors.

Separate from the 666-subject first cohort was the approximately 110-subject validation cohort, to which the donors belonged. TCRdb's copy holds only in-frame clones and misses some; the assay was immunoSEQ multiplex PCR. The repertoire holds 65,000 to 95,000 clones, with 85% to 95% as singletons. V dropped 6 bases and J dropped 11 bases, with 23 bases sitting between them. Germline CDR1 and CDR2: MNHEY and SMNVEV (reference sequence). The CDR3 is 15 residues long. Sequenced sample: PBMCs. The chain has TRBV27 and TRBJ1-5; D uncertain. The TCR originated in a man younger than 35 in good health and CMV-seronegative. The CDR3 reads CASRADGVRGTAQHF. As DNA, the CDR3 is TGTGCCAGCAGGGCGGATGGGGTACGGGGAACAGCCCAGCATTTT.